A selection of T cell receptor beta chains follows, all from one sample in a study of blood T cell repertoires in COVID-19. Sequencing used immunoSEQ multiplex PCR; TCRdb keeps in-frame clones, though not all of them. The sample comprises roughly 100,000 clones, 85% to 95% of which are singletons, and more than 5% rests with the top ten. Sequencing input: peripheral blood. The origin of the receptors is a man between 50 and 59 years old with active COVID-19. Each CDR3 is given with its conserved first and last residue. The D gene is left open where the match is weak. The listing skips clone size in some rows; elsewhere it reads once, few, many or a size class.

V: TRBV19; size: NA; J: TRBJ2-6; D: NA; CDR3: CATSTQSGANVLTF; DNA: TGTGCCACCTCTACCCAATCTGGGGCCAACGTCCTGACTTTC
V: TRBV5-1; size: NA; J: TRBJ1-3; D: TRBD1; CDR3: CASSPEGGGGNTIYF; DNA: TGCGCCAGCAGCCCCGAAGGAGGGGGCGGAAACACCATATATTTT
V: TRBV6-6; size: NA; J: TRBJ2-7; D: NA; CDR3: CASSYYRVDEQYF; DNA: TGTGCCAGCAGTTACTACAGGGTTGACGAGCAGTACTTC
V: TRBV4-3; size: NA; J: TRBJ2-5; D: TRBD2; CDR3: CASSQDLVATSGFQETQYF; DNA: TGCGCCAGCAGCCAAGACCTAGTGGCGACTAGCGGGTTCCAAGAGACCCAGTACTTC
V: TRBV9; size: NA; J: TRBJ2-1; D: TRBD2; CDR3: CASSAPTGGRADEQFF; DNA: TGTGCCAGCAGCGCTCCGACTGGCGGGAGGGCCGATGAGCAGTTCTTC
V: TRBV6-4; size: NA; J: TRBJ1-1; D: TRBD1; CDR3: CASSNGQGQEAFF; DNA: TGTGCCAGCAGTAACGGACAGGGGCAGGAAGCTTTCTTT
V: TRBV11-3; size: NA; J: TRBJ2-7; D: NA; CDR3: CASSSGGAYEQYF; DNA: TGTGCCAGCAGCTCCGGGGGAGCCTACGAGCAGTACTTC
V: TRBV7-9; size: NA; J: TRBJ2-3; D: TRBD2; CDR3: CASSVVAGGGDTQYF; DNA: TGTGCCAGCAGCGTGGTAGCGGGAGGTGGAGATACGCAGTATTTT
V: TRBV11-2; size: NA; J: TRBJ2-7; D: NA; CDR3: CASSLRATAYEQYF; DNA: TGTGCCAGCAGCTTAAGAGCGACAGCCTACGAGCAGTACTTC
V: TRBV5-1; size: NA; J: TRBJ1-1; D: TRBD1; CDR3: CASSPDRGQLGTEAFF; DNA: TGCGCCAGCAGCCCAGACAGGGGGCAGCTGGGCACTGAAGCTTTCTTT
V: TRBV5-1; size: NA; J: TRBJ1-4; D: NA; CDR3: CASSLGAQGYEKLFF; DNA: TGCGCCAGCAGCTTGGGAGCGCAGGGCTATGAAAAACTGTTTTTT
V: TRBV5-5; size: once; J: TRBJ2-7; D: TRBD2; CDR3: CASSLEWRGRAYSYEQYF; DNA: TGTGCCAGCAGCTTGGAGTGGCGCGGGAGGGCCTACTCCTACGAGCAGTACTTC
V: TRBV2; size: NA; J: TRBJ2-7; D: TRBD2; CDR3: CASSEGLAGFSEQYF; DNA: TGTGCCAGCAGTGAAGGTTTAGCGGGATTTTCCGAGCAGTACTTC
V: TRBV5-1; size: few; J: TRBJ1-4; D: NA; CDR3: CASSLSGEQWEKLFF; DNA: TGCGCCAGCAGCTTGTCGGGAGAGCAGTGGGAAAAACTGTTTTTT
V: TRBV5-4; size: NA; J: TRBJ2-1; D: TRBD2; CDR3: CASSLSSSGSEEQFF; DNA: TGTGCCAGCAGCTTGTCCTCTAGCGGGAGCGAGGAGCAGTTCTTC